Shown below are 24 T cell receptor beta chains from a single sample sequenced in a study of response to subunit inactivated influenza vaccine. TCRdb fed the RT-PCR reads into MiXCR, producing one record per CDR3 protein. The repertoire has more than 400,000 distinct CDR3 sequences, around 7.9% of them found once; the top ten carry around 13%. The sample consisted of PBMCs from blood, taken roughly 24 months after vaccination. The receptors shown here come from a man between 50 and 75 years old who received an inactivated influenza vaccine.

This clonotype has more than one count but fewer than ten. V usage is TRBV9 and J usage is TRBJ1-2, with D possibly being TRBD1 (5 bases). This CDR3 is built from 15 residues. V was pared by 0 bases and J by 4 bases, with 13 bases between. The V gene's germline CDR1 is SGDLS and CDR2 YYNGEE. This CDR3 reads CASSVATGDGYGYTF. The CDR3 nucleotides read TGTGCCAGCAGCGTAGCTACTGGGGACGGCTATGGCTACACCTTC.

This chain links TRBV6-1 with TRBJ2-1, with D possibly called TRBD1 or TRBD2 (5 bases each). CDR1 is MNHNS and CDR2 is SASEGT in the germline V gene. CDR3 length equals 14 residues. Between the trimmed V and J ends, which lost 8 bases and 6 bases, there was a span of 17 bases. In nucleotides, the CDR3 is TGTGCCAGCCACCGGGACCCAGCGTCCAATGAGCAGTTCTTC. This translates into CASHRDPASNEQFF.

This clonotype has ten or more counts. The J gene is TRBJ2-7, the V gene TRBV9, with 9 positions matching TRBD2. Germline CDR1 SGDLS, CDR2 YYNGEE. With V trimmed by 1 base and J by 6 bases, 8 bases remained unmatched. The CDR3 runs to 15 residues. The CDR3 loop reads CASSVLSGGFGEQYF. The CDR3 DNA reads TGTGCCAGCAGCGTACTCAGCGGGGGGTTTGGCGAGCAGTACTTC.

This clonotype was seen ten or more times. The J gene is TRBJ2-5, the V gene TRBV6-1; no reliable D call. Trimming removed 9 bases at V and 2 bases at J, with 22 bases between. Germline CDR1 reads MNHNS; CDR2 reads SASEGT. The CDR3 covers 16 residues. The CDR3 DNA reads as TGTGCCAGGCAAGGGTCGAGCAGAAAAAATCAAGAGACCCAGTACTTC. Its protein is CARQGSSRKNQETQYF.

This clonotype occurred many times. The CDR3 reads CASSQEGGRFEAFF. For the CDR3, the DNA is TGCGCCAGCAGCCAAGAAGGGGGACGGTTTGAAGCTTTCTTT. The chain joins TRBV4-3 to TRBJ1-1; tentative D call: TRBD1 (6 bases). V gave up 0 bases and J gave up 7 bases, with 12 bases separating them. Germline CDR1 LGHNA, CDR2 YSLEER. CDR3 length: 14 amino acids.

This clonotype was seen only a few times. J is TRBJ2-6 and V is TRBV5-1; 7 bases agree with TRBD2. This CDR3 has 18 residues. The germline CDR1 and CDR2 sequences are SGHRS and YFSETQ. With 5 bases clipped from V and 0 bases from J, the junction kept 11 bases outside the gene matches. CDR3 DNA sequence: TGCGCCAGCAGTTCTCAGGGAGGGGTCCTCTCTGGGGCCAACGTCCTGACTTTC. Residues: CASSSQGGVLSGANVLTF.

CDR3 in amino acids: CASSTLGYEQFF. CDR3 in DNA: TGTGCCAGTAGTACTCTTGGCTATGAGCAGTTCTTC. The V call is TRBV19, the J call TRBJ2-1; D is undetermined. Germline CDR1 is LNHDA and CDR2 is SQIVND (reference sequence). Trimming took off 4 bases at V and 8 bases at J, with 9 bases between the two ends. The CDR3 covers 12 residues.

This clonotype was detected only a few times. The rearrangement uses TRBV20-1 and TRBJ1-4, with a possible D match to TRBD1 (5 bases). The CDR3 covers 13 residues. From germline, CDR1 is DFQATT and CDR2 SNEGSKA (reference sequence). Trimming removed 6 bases at V and 5 bases at J, with 13 bases between. CDR3 DNA: TGCAGTGCCCGAATGGCAGGGAATGAAAAACTGTTTTTT. Amino acid sequence: CSARMAGNEKLFF.

This chain uses TRBV5-1 with TRBJ2-5, with 10 positions matching TRBD2. The germline V gene has CDR1 SGHRS and CDR2 YFSETQ. The CDR3 spans 16 residues. After removal of 4 bases from V and 0 bases from J, the junction contained 6 bases not matched to a gene. CDR3: CASSHGLAAYQETQYF. The CDR3 nucleotides read TGCGCCAGCAGCCACGGACTAGCGGCGTACCAAGAGACCCAGTACTTC.

Many counts were recorded for this clonotype. The chain carries TRBV15 and TRBJ2-5; D gene uncertain. The CDR3 loop spans 12 amino acids. The V end lost 0 bases, the J end lost 13 bases, and 12 bases lay between the germline ends. The germline CDR1 and CDR2 sequences are LNHNV and YYDKDF (reference sequence). The CDR3 loop is CATSRDPELPYF. Written as DNA, the CDR3 is TGTGCCACCAGCAGAGATCCCGAGCTCCCGTACTTC.

There are a few counts of this clonotype. The chain links TRBV27 to TRBJ2-1, with 9 bases matching TRBD2. This CDR3 has 15 residues. In germline, CDR1 is MNHEY, CDR2 SMNVEV (reference sequence). Trimming at V came to 7 bases and at J to 2 bases, leaving 6 bases not matched to a gene. The CDR3 DNA reads as TGTGCCAGCAACCCCAGCGGGAGGCCCTACAATGAGCAGTTCTTC. It specifies CASNPSGRPYNEQFF.

This clonotype was recorded a few times. V gene TRBV20-1 combines with J gene TRBJ2-5, with 8 bases fitting TRBD1. Germline lookup yields CDR1 DFQATT and CDR2 SNEGSKA (reference sequence). The ends lost 6 bases at V and 2 bases at J; junction bases unmatched: 14. The CDR3 runs 16 residues. The CDR3 bases are TGCAGTGCCCTTACCCGGACAGGGTGGCCACAAGAGACCCAGTACTTC. Translation gives CSALTRTGWPQETQYF.

This clonotype was seen a single time. A read error is possible here, since a much larger clone lies one base away. The rearrangement links TRBV7-9 to TRBJ1-2; D ambiguous. This CDR3 comprises 13 residues. Germline CDR1 SEHNR, CDR2 FQNEAQ (reference sequence). The CDR3 coding sequence is TGTGACAGCAGCTTAGAGCGGGGCTATGGCTACACCTTC. Residues: CDSSLERGYGYTF.

This clonotype was recorded at least ten times. The rearrangement uses TRBV10-3 and TRBJ2-1; 7 nucleotides align to TRBD2. This CDR3 spans 16 amino acids. V lost 5 bases and J lost 0; bases outside the gene matches: 7. The germline V gene encodes CDR1 ENHRY and CDR2 SYGVKD. The CDR3 bases are TGTGCCATCAGTTCCACTAGCGCGAGCTCCTACAATGAGCAGTTCTTC. This encodes CAISSTSASSYNEQFF.

As to this clonotype: A much larger clone differs by one base, so this may be a read error. The CDR3 nucleotides are TGTGCCAGCAGTTCAAGTCAAAGCGAGCAGTTCTTC. Its protein product is CASSSSQSEQFF. The chain joins TRBV12-3 or TRBV12-4 to TRBJ2-1; D remains unclear. Trimming stripped 4 bases from V and 10 bases from J, with 11 bases between. The CDR3 extends over 12 amino acids.

Ten or more counts support this clonotype. V is TRBV10-3 and J is TRBJ2-7; tentative D call: TRBD1 (6 bases). There are 13 residues in the CDR3. Germline lookup yields CDR1 ENHRY and CDR2 SYGVKD. Trimming stripped 6 bases from V and 0 bases from J, with 9 bases between. CDR3 nucleotides: TGTGCCATCAGCCGGGACAACTCCTACGAGCAGTACTTC. Protein product: CAISRDNSYEQYF.

This clonotype was counted many times. V gene TRBV12-3 or TRBV12-4 combines with J gene TRBJ2-1; 10 bases fit TRBD1. The V gene end was trimmed by 5 bases and the J gene end by 6 bases; junction bases not matched to a gene: 4. The CDR3 is made up of 14 amino acids. CDR3 in DNA: TGTGCCAGCAGTCTTAGGACAGGGGGCAATGAGCAGTTCTTC. Its translation: CASSLRTGGNEQFF.

This clonotype has at least ten counts. V gene TRBV4-3 combines with J gene TRBJ1-4; D call uncertain. In germline, CDR1 is LGHNA, CDR2 YSLEER. Deletions cut 4 bases from V and 9 bases from J, with 12 bases between. The CDR3 is made up of 13 amino acids. The CDR3 loop reads CASSLRSSQKLFF. As DNA, the CDR3 is TGCGCCAGCAGCCTCCGGTCGTCTCAAAAACTGTTTTTT.

This clonotype was recorded at least ten times. The gene calls are TRBV29-1 and TRBJ2-1; weak D call: TRBD1 (5 bases). The germline V gene encodes CDR1 SQVTM and CDR2 ANQGSEA. Trimming removed 0 bases from V and 2 bases from J, with 8 bases in between. The CDR3 runs to 14 residues. Here the CDR3 DNA reads TGCAGCGTTGAAGATCAGACAGCCTACAATGAGCAGTTCTTC. This gives the protein CSVEDQTAYNEQFF.

This clonotype came up many times. The chain joins TRBV7-8 to TRBJ2-1; no reliable D call. This CDR3 spans 14 amino acids. V was pared by 1 base and J by 10 bases, with 14 bases between. Germline-derived CDR1 and CDR2 are SGHVS and FQNEAQ. The CDR3, as DNA: TGTGCCAGCAGCTTAGACGTCCAAATTGGGGAGCAGTTCTTC. Protein sequence: CASSLDVQIGEQFF.

The chain recombines TRBV15 with TRBJ2-3; D perhaps matches TRBD1 (5 bases). Between the trimmed V and J ends, which lost 6 bases and 2 bases, there was a span of 12 bases. This CDR3 has 14 residues. CDR1 and CDR2 (germline): LNHNV, YYDKDF (reference sequence). This CDR3 reads CATRFRGNTDTQYF. CDR3 nucleotide sequence: TGTGCCACCAGGTTTAGGGGAAACACAGATACGCAGTATTTT.

In this sample, this clonotype turned up many times. The chain recombines TRBV9 with TRBJ2-1; 8 bases are a match to TRBD2. The CDR3 contains 14 residues. V shed 3 bases and J 7 bases; nucleotides not matched to a gene: 6. The germline CDR1 and CDR2 sequences are SGDLS and YYNGEE. Here the CDR3 reads CASSAGSGTNEQFF. The CDR3, as DNA: TGTGCCAGCAGCGCAGGTAGCGGGACTAATGAGCAGTTCTTC.

This clonotype was seen a few times. CDR3 amino acids: CASSPEVGGSNEQFF. For the CDR3, the DNA is TGTGCCAGCAGCCCCGAAGTGGGCGGGAGCAATGAGCAGTTCTTC. V usage is TRBV4-2 and J usage is TRBJ2-1; 7 nucleotides line up with TRBD2. Germline V gene lookup returns CDR1 LGHNA and CDR2 YNFKEQ. The CDR3 runs to 15 residues. Trimming cost V 4 bases and J 6 bases; bases outside gene matches: 9.

This clonotype was detected ten times or more. The V call is TRBV20-1, the J call TRBJ2-1; D is ambiguous. Trimming cost V 6 bases and J 7 bases, with 13 bases left between them. CDR1 is DFQATT, CDR2 SNEGSKA, per germline (reference sequence). The CDR3 is 12 residues long. CDR3 sequence: CSANLGWNEQFF. CDR3 nucleotide sequence: TGCAGTGCCAACTTGGGCTGGAATGAGCAGTTCTTC.